This TCR beta chain came from a study of blood T cell repertoires in COVID-19. On the study more broadly: T cells, B-cell-depleted T cells, or PBMCs provided the cDNA or gDNA that served as material.

In Seattle, patients joined the study during active infection and were tracked longitudinally. As processed by the authors: Amplification from reference gene primers served as the basis for estimated nucleated cell counts. Generated by immunoSEQ multiplex PCR, the TCRdb table keeps only in-frame clones and is missing some. V, J and clone size are those of that table, while D and trimming were read from the DNA. The table lists 300,000 to 400,000 clones, around nine tenths of them singletons, with 7.1% in the top ten. CDR1 and CDR2 from the germline V gene are SGHNT and YENEEA. The CDR3 length is 13 residues. Germline trimming cut 1 base from V and 6 bases from J; bases unmatched to any gene: 3.

This receptor was obtained from a woman between 55 and 75 years old with COVID-19, enrolled during active disease. Sequenced material: peripheral blood. The V call is TRBV11-3, the J call TRBJ2-7; 7 positions match TRBD2. For the CDR3, the DNA is TGTGCCAGCAGCTTAGTGGGGGGGTCCGAGCAGTACTTC. It codes for CASSLVGGSEQYF.